These T cell receptor beta chains were read from a single sample in a study of T cell responses to AZD1222 COVID-19 vaccine. Method: immunoSEQ multiplex PCR; TCRdb's copy keeps in-frame clones and lacks some. The data show about 120,000 clones, approximately 83% seen once. Sequences were derived from peripheral blood, sampled on day 0 of AZD1222 vaccination. The receptors come from an adult in good health. Both conserved end residues are part of each CDR3. Fields, in order: J gene, D gene, clone size, V gene, CDR3 protein, CDR3 DNA. The D gene is left open where the match is weak. The size entry is marked missing in some rows and otherwise reads once, few, many or a size class.

TRBJ2-1	TRBD2	few	TRBV6-4	CASSKDSGGIAEQFF	TGTGCCAGCAGTAAAGATAGCGGGGGGATTGCTGAGCAGTTCTTC
TRBJ1-4	NA	NA	TRBV7-9	CASSLDGRPTNEKLFF	TGTGCCAGCAGCTTGGACGGCAGACCAACTAATGAAAAACTGTTTTTT
TRBJ1-6	NA	NA	TRBV6-6	CASSYLGSPLHF	TGTGCCAGCAGTTACTTAGGTTCACCCCTCCACTTT
TRBJ1-6	NA	NA	TRBV30	CAWSDPFWGGENSPLHF	TGTGCCTGGAGTGACCCCTTTTGGGGGGGCGAAAATTCACCCCTCCACTTT
TRBJ1-1	NA	few	TRBV11-2	CASSLARPFEAFF	TGTGCCAGCAGCTTAGCGAGACCCTTTGAAGCTTTCTTT
TRBJ1-2	TRBD1	NA	TRBV9	CASSPGTGWPLNYGYTF	TGTGCCAGCAGCCCTGGGACAGGCTGGCCCCTTAACTATGGCTACACCTTC
TRBJ2-2	NA	NA	TRBV11-3	CASSYAGQLTGTGELFF	TGTGCCAGCAGCTATGCCGGACAGCTGACGGGCACCGGGGAGCTGTTTTTT
TRBJ1-2	NA	NA	TRBV6-5	CASSQGGGYTF	TGTGCCAGCAGTCAGGGAGGTGGCTACACCTTC
TRBJ2-2	NA	NA	TRBV27	CASRQGGRISGELFF	TGTGCCAGCCGCCAGGGGGGAAGAATCTCCGGGGAGCTGTTTTTT
TRBJ2-1	TRBD2	few	TRBV30	CAWSARRTSQGNEQFF	TGTGCCTGGAGCGCGCGAAGGACTAGCCAAGGCAATGAGCAGTTCTTC
TRBJ1-5	TRBD1	once	TRBV18	CASSPGTGGNQPQHF	TGTGCCAGCTCACCAGGGACAGGGGGCAATCAGCCCCAGCATTTT
TRBJ2-1	TRBD1	NA	TRBV5-1	CASSNRDRGAYNEQFF	TGCGCCAGCAGCAACCGGGACAGGGGGGCCTACAATGAGCAGTTCTTC
TRBJ2-7	NA	once	TRBV10-3	CAISERQAIVEQYF	TGTGCCATCAGTGAACGTCAGGCCATAGTCGAGCAGTACTTC
TRBJ1-1	TRBD1	NA	TRBV29-1	CSVYSGGNTEAFF	TGCAGCGTTTACTCAGGGGGTAACACTGAAGCTTTCTTT
TRBJ1-2	NA	NA	TRBV4-2	CASSQVEAGYTF	TGTGCCAGCAGCCAAGTCGAGGCTGGCTACACCTTC
TRBJ1-1	NA	NA	TRBV5-1	CASSLEGLPYDTEAFF	TGCGCCAGCAGCTTGGAAGGGCTCCCGTACGACACTGAAGCTTTCTTT
TRBJ1-2	NA	NA	TRBV27	CASRAQGGVGYTF	TGTGCCAGCAGGGCACAGGGAGGCGTTGGCTACACCTTC
TRBJ1-4	NA	NA	TRBV30	CAWSGGHGEKLFF	TGTGCCTGGAGTGGGGGACATGGAGAAAAACTGTTTTTT
TRBJ1-2	TRBD1	NA	TRBV24-1	CATSDPGTGGFGYTF	TGTGCCACCAGTGATCCCGGGACAGGGGGATTTGGCTACACCTTC
TRBJ1-4	NA	NA	TRBV18	CASSRDSEKLFF	TGTGCCAGCTCACGAGACAGTGAAAAACTGTTTTTT
TRBJ1-2	NA	NA	TRBV28	CASGGNYGYTF	TGTGCCAGCGGGGGGAACTATGGCTACACCTTC